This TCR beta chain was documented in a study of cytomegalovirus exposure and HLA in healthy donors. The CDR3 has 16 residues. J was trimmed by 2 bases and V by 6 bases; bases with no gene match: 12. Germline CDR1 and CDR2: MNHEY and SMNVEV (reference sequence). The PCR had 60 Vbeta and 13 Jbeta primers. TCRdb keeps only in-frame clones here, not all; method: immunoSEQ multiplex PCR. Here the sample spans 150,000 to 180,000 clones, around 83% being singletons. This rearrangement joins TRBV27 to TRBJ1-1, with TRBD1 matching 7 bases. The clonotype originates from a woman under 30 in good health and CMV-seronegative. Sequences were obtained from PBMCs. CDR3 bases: TGTGCCAGCAGGCCAGGAGGGGGCCGATTAAACACTGAAGCTTTCTTT. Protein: CASRPGGGRLNTEAFF.